This TCR beta chain was retrieved from a study of blood T cell repertoires in COVID-19. About the research overall: T cells, B-cell-depleted T cells, or PBMCs supplied cDNA or gDNA.

The protocol was immunoSEQ multiplex PCR, while the TCRdb copy is restricted to in-frame clones and leaves out a portion. The profile shows 200,000 to 300,000 clones, about 93% of them singletons. The CDR3 totals 12 residues. Per the germline V gene, CDR1 is SEHNR and CDR2 is FQNEAQ (reference sequence). Trimming cost V 3 bases and J 4 bases, with 6 bases left between them. The chain has TRBV7-9 and TRBJ1-1; D gene unclear. The sequenced sample consisted of peripheral blood. The receptor was derived from a man in his thirties or forties with COVID-19, enrolled during active disease. The CDR3 is CASSFHSTEAFF. The CDR3 nucleotides read TGTGCCAGCAGCTTTCACTCCACTGAAGCTTTCTTT. Drawing the rest from reference TRBV7-9 and TRBJ1-1, the complete variable domain is DTGVSQNPRHKITKRGQNVTFRCDPISEHNRLYWYRQTLGQGPEFLTYFQNEAQLEKSRLLSDRFSAERPKGSFSTLEIQRTEQGDSAMYLCASSFHSTEAFFGQGTRLTVV.